The 5 T cell receptor beta chains below come from one sample, sequenced in a study of Ad26.COV2.S vaccination and SARS-CoV-2 variants. Documented treatment: about 20 received Ad26.COV2.S at low or high dose, single or two shots; roughly 5 received placebo; per-sample allocation not given. Sampling took place 63 days after the first vaccine or placebo injection. Clones were sequenced by immunoSEQ multiplex PCR, and TCRdb holds only the in-frame ones, with some missing. This table holds about 350,000 clones, 85% found once. Here the sequenced sample was peripheral blood, taken in a trial of Ad26.COV2.S vaccine versus placebo. Every receptor here comes from a person aged 18 to 59 who received the Ad26.COV2.S COVID-19 vaccine or a placebo.

This clone was observed once. The chain joins TRBV4-3 to TRBJ1-2; no definite D call. This CDR3 region has 15 residues. Germline CDR1 and CDR2: LGHNA and YSLEER. The V end lost 0 bases, the J end lost 6 bases, and 14 bases lay between the germline ends. CDR3 amino acids: CASSQDTGEGNGYTF. The DNA for the CDR3 is TGCGCCAGCAGCCAAGATACTGGGGAGGGAAATGGCTACACCTTC.

This sequence joins TRBV28 and TRBJ2-1; D might be TRBD1 (5 bases). CDR3 length: 17 residues. Germline V CDR1 and CDR2: MDHEN, SYDVKM. Deletions cut 7 bases from V and 0 bases from J, with 19 bases between. CDR3 amino acids: CASNPWADKSSYNEQFF. The DNA for the CDR3 is TGTGCCAGCAATCCTTGGGCGGACAAGAGCTCCTACAATGAGCAGTTCTTC.

The chain recombines TRBV6-5 with TRBJ2-7; D not certain. Germline V lookup: CDR1 MNHEY, CDR2 SVGAGI. The CDR3 length is 12 residues. V was cut by 6 bases and J by 3 bases, with 9 bases left in between. CDR3 in amino acids: CASRALNYEQYF. In DNA, the CDR3 is TGTGCCAGCAGGGCTCTGAACTACGAGCAGTACTTC.

V is TRBV5-1 and J is TRBJ2-5; no clear D gene. Germline V gene data show CDR1 as SGHRS and CDR2 as YFSETQ. V shed 0 bases and J shed 4 bases, with 10 bases lying between them. The length of the CDR3 is 14 residues. The CDR3 is CASSLGPVRETQYF. CDR3 DNA sequence: TGCGCCAGCAGCTTGGGCCCGGTTAGAGAGACCCAGTACTTC.

The rearrangement joins TRBV5-1 to TRBJ1-6, with D possibly being TRBD1 (6 bases). Between the trimmed V and J ends, which lost 5 bases and 5 bases, there was a span of 11 bases. Germline CDR1 reads SGHRS; CDR2 reads YFSETQ. The CDR3 spans 14 residues. The CDR3 DNA sequence: TGCGCCAGCAGGGGGGGACATGATAATTCACCCCTCCACTTT. This sequence encodes CASRGGHDNSPLHF.